The 3 T cell receptor beta chains presented below share a single source sample, sequenced in a study of identical twins. TCRdb fed the 5' RACE reads into MiXCR, producing one record per CDR3 protein. The data contain a few hundred thousand distinct CDR3 sequences, around a tenth of them singletons. In addition, the sample was reused for a study of yellow fever vaccine responses in identical twins.

The sequencing input was PBMCs. These receptors were taken from a woman aged 18-29 years in good health.

This clonotype occurred a few times. V gene TRBV5-6 combines with J gene TRBJ2-7, with 11 bases matching TRBD2. The CDR3 loop spans 20 amino acids. V lost 4 bases to trimming and J lost 0 bases; unmatched junction nucleotides: 18. Per the germline V gene, CDR1 is SGHDT and CDR2 is YYEEEE. The CDR3 DNA reads as TGTGCCAGCAGCCTCTTGGCCCAACCGACTCTAGCGGGGGGCTCCTACGAGCAGTACTTC. Protein: CASSLLAQPTLAGGSYEQYF.

This clonotype was counted only a few times. The chain carries TRBV7-9 and TRBJ1-1; D is perhaps TRBD1 (6 bases). CDR3 length: 12 residues. Germline CDR1 and CDR2: SEHNR and FQNEAQ (reference sequence). Trimming cost V 3 bases and J 6 bases, with 8 bases left between them. DNA for the CDR3: TGTGCCAGCAGCTTGGACAGCTCTGAAGCTTTCTTT. This codes for CASSLDSSEAFF.

The chain has TRBV25-1 and TRBJ2-1, with 9 bases matching TRBD1. V lost 4 bases, J lost 5 bases, and 6 bases stayed unmatched. The CDR3 consists of 15 residues. Looked up from germline, CDR1 is MGHDK and CDR2 is SYGVNS. This CDR3 reads CASSGRDRVHNEQFF. The CDR3 DNA is TGTGCCAGCAGTGGCCGGGACAGGGTCCACAATGAGCAGTTCTTC.